A single sample gave rise to the 2 T cell receptor beta chains below, sequenced in a study of tumor and adjacent non-tumor tissue in lung cancer. Three rounds of nested PCR, following a modified ARM-PCR protocol, produced the TCRbeta library. TCRdb used MiXCR to reprocess the multiplex PCR reads, holding one entry per CDR3 protein. The table has 60,000 to 85,000 distinct CDR3 sequences, roughly 80% seen once. No cell sorting was done before RNA was extracted from the tissue. The sequenced material came from lung tumor tissue. These receptors were taken from a woman aged 50 to 60 with non-small cell lung cancer.

To note about this clonotype: It is likely a read error, because the conserved phenylalanine at the end of the CDR3 is missing. This chain joins TRBV29-1 and TRBJ1-1, with 8 bases fitting TRBD1. CDR1 and CDR2 (germline): SQVTM, ANQGSEA. The length of the CDR3 is 14 residues. CDR3 sequence (DNA): TGCAGTGTTGGGTGGGGACAGGACAACACTGATGCTTTCTTA. Its protein is CSVGWGQDNTDAFL.

This clonotype has ten or more counts. This chain joins TRBV7-9 and TRBJ1-6; 11 nucleotides align to TRBD1. The germline CDR1 and CDR2 sequences are SEHNR and FQNEAQ (reference sequence). The CDR3 loop spans 17 amino acids. V was clipped by 5 bases and J by 8 bases; unmatched bases: 11. As DNA, the CDR3 is TGTGCCAGCAGCAAAGGACAGGGGGCGCGAATAGATTCACCCCTCCACTTT. This translates into CASSKGQGARIDSPLHF.